The subject of this entry is one T cell receptor beta chain. This sample stems from a study of blood T cell repertoires in COVID-19. Study-level information: Sample material is recorded as cDNA or gDNA derived from T cells, B-cell-depleted T cells, or PBMCs.

Per the study methods: Scientists estimated how many nucleated cells there were by amplifying reference gene primers. Only in-frame clones appear in the TCRdb table, and some are missing; sequencing was by immunoSEQ multiplex PCR. From that table come the V and J calls and clone size; the DNA was used to work out D and trimming. The repertoire holds about 180,000 clones, with approximately 85% as singletons. The sequence was collected from a man aged 40-49 years who had recovered from COVID-19. Sequenced sample: PBMCs or T cells enriched from blood (not recorded which).

DNA for the CDR3: TGTGCCAGCAGCTCCGACATCTCGGGGGGTGAAAAACTGTTTTTT. Protein sequence: CASSSDISGGEKLFF. The rearrangement uses TRBV3-1 (or the pseudogene TRBV3-2) and TRBJ1-4; D might be TRBD1 (5 bases). The V and J ends lost 5 bases and 7 bases respectively, with 17 bases between them. CDR1 LGHDT and CDR2 YNNKEL come from the germline V gene (reference sequence). The CDR3 length is 15 residues.